These 16 T cell receptor beta chains share one sample of origin, sequenced in a study of persistence of HIV-infected CD4 T cells. The immunoSEQ assay was version 4, run in survey mode. The protocol was immunoSEQ multiplex PCR, while the TCRdb copy is restricted to in-frame clones and leaves out a portion. The sample includes 25,000 to 35,000 clones, roughly four fifths of them seen just once. Stimulation used approximately 9.1 ug/mL lysate from CMV-infected fibroblasts. CD40L-negative CD69-negative CD45RO-high memory CD4+ T cells were sorted as populations depleted of antigen-responding cells. Antigen specificity for these receptors is unknown. The sample here was CD4+ T cells sorted from PBMCs after roughly 19-hour stimulation, taken from a patient who received antiretroviral therapy. These receptors all come from an adult man with HIV who was CMV-seropositive.

Only one count was recorded for this clone. CDR3 residues: CSARGTAEAFF. CDR3 DNA sequence: TGCAGTGCTAGAGGGACGGCTGAAGCTTTCTTT. The chain carries TRBV20-1 and TRBJ1-1; unclear D gene. Germline V lookup: CDR1 DFQATT, CDR2 SNEGSKA (reference sequence). The CDR3 covers 11 residues. Trimming took off 1 base at V and 6 bases at J, with 6 bases between the two ends.

The chain combines TRBV25-1 with TRBJ1-2; perhaps TRBD1 as D (5 bases). Per the germline V gene, CDR1 is MGHDK and CDR2 is SYGVNS. V was trimmed by 2 bases and J by 1 base, leaving 14 bases between them. This CDR3 is 16 amino acids long. CDR3 sequence: CASSELGGNGNYGYTF. CDR3 sequence (DNA): TGTGCCAGCAGTGAACTCGGGGGGAATGGTAACTATGGCTACACCTTC.

V is TRBV6-2 or TRBV6-3 and J is TRBJ2-7, with TRBD2 matching over 10 bases. The germline V gene has CDR1 MNHEY and CDR2 SVGEGT. This CDR3 is built from 15 residues. The junction had 4 bases not matched to a gene; V was cut back by 2 bases and J by 3 bases. The CDR3 nucleotides are TGTGCCAGCAGTTACGAGCGGGGGGGCCTCTACGAGCAGTACTTC. Its protein is CASSYERGGLYEQYF.

The genes are TRBV18 and TRBJ1-2; D gene ambiguous. Between the trimmed V and J ends, which lost 2 bases and 0 bases, there was a span of 7 bases. Germline V gene lookup returns CDR1 KGHSH and CDR2 LQKENI. CDR3 length equals 14 residues. This chain's CDR3 is CASSPGNSNYGYTF. CDR3 DNA sequence: TGTGCCAGCTCACCAGGGAACTCTAACTATGGCTACACCTTC. Based on the CDR3 plus reference TRBV18 and TRBJ1-2, the full variable domain is NAGVMQNPRHLVRRRGQEARLRCSPMKGHSHVYWYRQLPEEGLKFMVYLQKENIIDESGMPKERFSAEFPKEGPSILRIQQVVRGDSAAYFCASSPGNSNYGYTFGSGTRLTVV.

The V gene is TRBV9, the J gene TRBJ1-1; 7 bases agree with TRBD1. Unmatched junction bases numbered 4, after V lost 4 bases and J lost 1 base. In germline, CDR1 is SGDLS, CDR2 YYNGEE. This CDR3 is built from 14 residues. CDR3 coding DNA: TGTGCCAGCAGCACTACAGGGGCGAACACTGAAGCTTTCTTT. Encoded protein: CASSTTGANTEAFF. Supplemented by reference TRBV9 and TRBJ1-1, the full variable domain reads DSGVTQTPKHLITATGQRVTLRCSPRSGDLSVYWYQQSLDQGLQFLIQYYNGEERAKGNILERFSAQQFPDLHSELNLSSLELGDSALYFCASSTTGANTEAFFGQGTRLTVV.

This chain links TRBV9 with TRBJ1-6, with 9 positions matching TRBD1. This CDR3 is built from 16 residues. The trim removed 3 bases at V and 3 bases at J, leaving 4 bases unmatched. Germline-derived CDR1 and CDR2 are SGDLS and YYNGEE. This CDR3 is CASSARQGDYNSPLHF. The CDR3 nucleotides read TGTGCCAGCAGCGCCAGACAGGGGGACTATAATTCACCCCTCCACTTT.

The chain employs TRBV5-1 and TRBJ1-2; no definite D call. The CDR3 has 15 amino acids. V shed 0 bases and J shed 1 base, with 10 bases lying between them. CDR1 and CDR2 from the germline V gene are SGHRS and YFSETQ. CDR3 amino acids: CASSLAWNNNYGYTF. CDR3 coding DNA: TGCGCCAGCAGCTTGGCCTGGAACAATAACTATGGCTACACCTTC.

The chain uses TRBV21-1 and TRBJ1-6. TRBV21-1 is flagged as a pseudogene. The CDR3 runs to 19 residues. The CDR3 here is CASSIYTTRTSSYNSPLHF. The CDR3 coding sequence is TGTGCCAGCAGCATTTACACGACACGGACCAGCTCCTATAATTCACCCCTCCACTTT.

This clone showed up just once. The chain joins TRBV6-5 to TRBJ2-5; D may be TRBD1 (5 bases). Between the trimmed V and J ends, which lost 5 bases and 2 bases, there was a span of 12 bases. The V gene's germline CDR1 is MNHEY and CDR2 SVGAGI. The CDR3 has 14 residues. Written as DNA, the CDR3 is TGTGCCAGCAGTCCGCTTACAGGTCAAGAGACCCAGTACTTC. It encodes CASSPLTGQETQYF.

There are a few counts of this clone. The V gene is TRBV5-5, the J gene TRBJ2-1; D might be TRBD2 (6 bases). V was trimmed by 4 bases and J by 6 bases, leaving 14 bases between them. The germline CDR1 and CDR2 sequences are SGHKS and YYEKEE (reference sequence). The CDR3 length is 14 residues. As DNA, the CDR3 is TGTGCCAGCAGCCTGGTGGGGAGGAGCAATGAGCAGTTCTTC. The encoded protein is CASSLVGRSNEQFF.

The rearrangement uses TRBV7-8 and TRBJ2-1; TRBD2 aligns across 9 bases. V lost 5 bases, J lost 1 base, and 9 bases stayed unmatched. Germline assignment: CDR1 SGHVS and CDR2 FQNEAQ. This CDR3 has 17 amino acids. CDR3 bases: TGTGCCAGCAGCCCCCGCAGCGGGGGGATTTCCTACAATGAGCAGTTCTTC. The encoded protein is CASSPRSGGISYNEQFF.

This clone has a handful of counts. The rearrangement joins TRBV5-1 to TRBJ1-2; D perhaps matches TRBD1 (5 bases). The CDR3 extends over 14 amino acids. V shed 0 bases and J shed 8 bases, with 14 bases lying between them. CDR1 and CDR2 (germline): SGHRS, YFSETQ. The CDR3 reads CASSLDGRERGYTF. As DNA, the CDR3 is TGCGCCAGCAGCTTGGACGGCAGGGAGAGGGGCTACACCTTC.

The rearrangement joins TRBV6-2 or TRBV6-3 to TRBJ2-5, with 10 bases that match TRBD2. The CDR3 extends over 15 amino acids. From germline, CDR1 is MNHEY and CDR2 SVGEGT. The V segment lost 2 bases and the J segment 5 bases; nucleotides outside the gene matches: 5. The chain's CDR3 is CASSYRLAGEETQYF. DNA of the CDR3: TGTGCCAGCAGTTACAGGCTAGCGGGGGAGGAGACCCAGTACTTC.

J is TRBJ2-1 and V is TRBV23-1, with D hard to call. TRBV23-1 is labeled an ORF, and its function is uncertain. This CDR3 contains 17 residues. Between the trimmed V and J ends, which lost 3 bases and 0 bases, there was a span of 15 bases. Here the CDR3 DNA reads TGCGCCAGCAGTCACGCAGGCAGGAAGAGCTCCTACAATGAGCAGTTCTTC. It is translated as CASSHAGRKSSYNEQFF.

This clone was recorded once. This chain links TRBV28 with TRBJ1-5; tentatively, D is TRBD1 (6 bases). The V end was cut by 2 bases, the J end by 0 bases, with 8 bases between. This CDR3 region has 15 residues. The V gene's germline CDR1 is MDHEN and CDR2 SYDVKM. The CDR3: CASSLTGASNQPQHF. Here the CDR3 DNA reads TGTGCCAGCAGTTTAACGGGGGCTAGCAATCAGCCCCAGCATTTT.

This sequence joins TRBV28 and TRBJ2-4; 10 positions agree with TRBD2. The J segment lost 1 base and the V segment lost 3 bases, leaving 3 bases of the junction unmatched. CDR1 is MDHEN and CDR2 is SYDVKM in the germline V gene. This CDR3 has 16 residues. CDR3 in DNA: TGTGCCAGCAGTTTCCTTAGCGGGGGGGCCAAAAACATTCAGTACTTC. It codes for CASSFLSGGAKNIQYF. Together with reference TRBV28 and TRBJ2-4, the CDR3 gives the full variable domain: DVKVTQSSRYLVKRTGEKVFLECVQDMDHENMFWYRQDPGLGLRLIYFSYDVKMKEKGDIPEGYSVSREKKERFSLILESASTNQTSMYLCASSFLSGGAKNIQYFGAGTRLSVL.